These T cell receptor beta chains were read from a single sample in a study of CD8 T cells in Susac syndrome. TCRdb called the immunoSEQ multiplex PCR reads again in MiXCR, with one record for every CDR3 protein. This table has around 140,000 distinct CDR3 sequences, 75% to 90% appearing once. Sequencing was performed on CD8+ T cells from PBMCs. The receptors here all came from a human donor with multiple sclerosis. CDR3s include the opening cysteine and the closing phenylalanine or tryptophan. A D gene is named only where the DNA matches it firmly. Clone size appears in some rows only: once, few, many, or a class for an expanded clone.

TRBJ1-3,TRBV4-1,.,.,CASSQAYSSGNTIYF,TGCGCCAGCAGCCAAGCCTACAGCTCTGGAAACACCATATATTTT
TRBJ1-1,TRBV9,TRBD1,.,CASSIPMDRADPDEAFF,TGTGCCAGCAGCATTCCCATGGACAGGGCGGATCCCGATGAAGCTTTCTTT
TRBJ1-2,TRBV12-3/TRBV12-4,.,.,CASSLNGGLYGYTF,TGTGCCAGCAGTTTAAACGGCGGACTCTATGGCTACACCTTC
TRBJ2-1,TRBV6-5,TRBD2,.,CASSTGAGGLNEQFF,TGTGCCAGCAGTACCGGGGCGGGGGGCCTCAATGAGCAGTTCTTC
TRBJ2-1,TRBV6-4,.,.,CASSDSGDNKGGNEQFF,TGTGCCAGCAGTGACTCGGGGGACAACAAAGGTGGAAATGAGCAGTTCTTC
TRBJ2-7,TRBV6-6,.,.,CASSPSGREGSYEQYF,TGTGCCAGCAGTCCCTCTGGTAGGGAAGGATCCTACGAGCAGTACTTC
TRBJ1-1,TRBV7-9,.,.,CASSPRRGMNTEAFF,TGTGCCAGCAGCCCACGGCGGGGGATGAACACTGAAGCTTTCTTT
TRBJ1-1,TRBV27,.,.,CASSLGLSNTEAFF,TGTGCCAGCAGTTTGGGACTCTCGAACACTGAAGCTTTCTTT
TRBJ2-1,TRBV20-1,.,.,CSAAIGRGAHNEQFF,TGCAGTGCTGCTATCGGTCGGGGGGCCCACAATGAGCAGTTCTTC
TRBJ2-5,TRBV11-2,.,.,CASKGGVETQYF,TGTGCCAGCAAAGGAGGGGTCGAGACCCAGTACTTC
TRBJ1-1,TRBV20-1,.,.,CSVYPGRDNTEAFF,TGCAGTGTTTACCCGGGACGGGATAACACTGAAGCTTTCTTT
TRBJ2-1,TRBV28,TRBD1,.,CASSPYRGSYNEQFF,TGTGCCAGCAGCCCATACAGGGGGTCCTACAATGAGCAGTTCTTC
TRBJ2-1,TRBV2,.,.,CASNDFSSYNEQFF,TGTGCCAGCAACGACTTCAGCTCCTACAATGAGCAGTTCTTC
TRBJ1-1,TRBV2,.,.,CASSEGYTEAFF,TGTGCCAGCAGTGAGGGTTACACTGAAGCTTTCTTT
TRBJ2-2,TRBV6-1,TRBD2,.,CAGQREWGTGELFF,TGTGCCGGCCAGCGGGAGTGGGGCACCGGGGAGCTGTTTTTT
TRBJ2-3,TRBV7-9,.,.,CASSLILVDTQYF,TGTGCCAGCAGCTTAATCCTTGTAGATACGCAGTATTTT
TRBJ2-1,TRBV6-1,.,.,CASSELAGREGAYDEQFF,TGTGCCAGCAGTGAACTAGCGGGTCGGGAGGGGGCTTACGATGAGCAGTTCTTC
TRBJ1-4,TRBV3-1,.,.,CASKGLDEKLFF,TGTGCCAGCAAGGGCCTCGATGAAAAACTGTTTTTT
TRBJ1-2,TRBV5-8,.,.,CASSWGTGPVGGYTF,TGTGCCAGCAGCTGGGGGACGGGCCCGGTTGGAGGCTACACCTTC
TRBJ1-2,TRBV6-1,TRBD1,.,CASSRPGTGDGYTF,TGTGCCAGCAGCCGCCCCGGGACAGGGGACGGCTACACCTTC
TRBJ2-1,TRBV6-2/TRBV6-3,TRBD2,.,CASSPSRSGLADKYNEQFF,TGTGCCAGCAGTCCGTCCCGATCGGGACTAGCGGACAAATACAATGAGCAGTTCTTC
TRBJ2-2,TRBV2,.,.,CASSKNGGLNTGELFF,TGTGCCAGCAGTAAAAATGGGGGGCTGAACACCGGGGAGCTGTTTTTT
TRBJ1-4,TRBV2,.,.,CASSRYPTGPNEKLFF,TGTGCCAGCAGTCGATACCCGACAGGCCCTAATGAAAAACTGTTTTTT
TRBJ2-2,TRBV2,TRBD1,.,CASSRDRDTFIVDTGELFF,TGTGCCAGCAGCCGGGACAGGGATACGTTCATAGTGGACACCGGGGAGCTGTTTTTT
TRBJ2-3,TRBV11-3,TRBD2,few,CASTFVGREITDTQYF,TGTGCCAGCACCTTCGTGGGGAGGGAGATCACAGATACGCAGTATTTT